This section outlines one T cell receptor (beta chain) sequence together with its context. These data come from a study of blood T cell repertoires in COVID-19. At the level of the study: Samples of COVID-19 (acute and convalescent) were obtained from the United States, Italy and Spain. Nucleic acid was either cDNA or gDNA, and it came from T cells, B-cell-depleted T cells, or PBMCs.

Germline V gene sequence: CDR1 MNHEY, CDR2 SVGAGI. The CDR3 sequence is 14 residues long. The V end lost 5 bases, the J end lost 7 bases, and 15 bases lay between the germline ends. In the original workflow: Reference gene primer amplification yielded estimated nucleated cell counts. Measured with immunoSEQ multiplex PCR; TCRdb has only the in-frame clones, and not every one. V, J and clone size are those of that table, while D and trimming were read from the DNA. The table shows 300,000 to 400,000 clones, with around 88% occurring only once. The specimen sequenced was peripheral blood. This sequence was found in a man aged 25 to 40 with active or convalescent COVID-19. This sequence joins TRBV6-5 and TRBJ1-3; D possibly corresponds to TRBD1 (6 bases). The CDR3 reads CASSIDRTENTIYF. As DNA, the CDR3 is TGTGCCAGCAGTATTGACAGGACAGAGAACACCATATATTTT.